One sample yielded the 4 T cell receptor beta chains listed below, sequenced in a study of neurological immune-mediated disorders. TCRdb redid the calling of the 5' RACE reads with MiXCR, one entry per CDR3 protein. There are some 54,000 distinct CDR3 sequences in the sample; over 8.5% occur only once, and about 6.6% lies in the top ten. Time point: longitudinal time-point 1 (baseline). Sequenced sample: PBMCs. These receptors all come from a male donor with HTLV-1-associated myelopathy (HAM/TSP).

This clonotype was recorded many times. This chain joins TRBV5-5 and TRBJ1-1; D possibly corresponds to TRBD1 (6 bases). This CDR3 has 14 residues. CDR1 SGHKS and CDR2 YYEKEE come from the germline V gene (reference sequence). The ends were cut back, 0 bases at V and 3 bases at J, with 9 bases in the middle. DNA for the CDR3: TGTGCCAGCAGCTTGGTAGGGGGGGACACTGAAGCTTTCTTT. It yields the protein CASSLVGGDTEAFF. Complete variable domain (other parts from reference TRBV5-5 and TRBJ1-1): DAGVTQSPTHLIKTRGQQVTLRCSPISGHKSVSWYQQVLGQGPQFIFQYYEKEERGRGNFPDRFSARQFPNYSSELNVNALLLGDSALYLCASSLVGGDTEAFFGQGTRLTVV.

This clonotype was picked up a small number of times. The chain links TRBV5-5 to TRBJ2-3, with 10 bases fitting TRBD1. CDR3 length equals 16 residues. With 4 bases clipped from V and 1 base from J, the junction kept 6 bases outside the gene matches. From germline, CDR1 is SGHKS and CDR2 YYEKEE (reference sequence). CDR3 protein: CASSRTTGGGTDTQYF. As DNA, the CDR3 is TGTGCCAGCAGCAGAACGACAGGGGGCGGCACAGATACGCAGTATTTT.

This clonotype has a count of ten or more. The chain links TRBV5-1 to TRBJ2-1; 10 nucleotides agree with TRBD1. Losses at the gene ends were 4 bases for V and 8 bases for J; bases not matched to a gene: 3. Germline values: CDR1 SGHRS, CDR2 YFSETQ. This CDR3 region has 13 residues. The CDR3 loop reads CASSLGQGDEQFF. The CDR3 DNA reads TGCGCCAGCAGCCTTGGACAGGGGGATGAGCAGTTCTTC.

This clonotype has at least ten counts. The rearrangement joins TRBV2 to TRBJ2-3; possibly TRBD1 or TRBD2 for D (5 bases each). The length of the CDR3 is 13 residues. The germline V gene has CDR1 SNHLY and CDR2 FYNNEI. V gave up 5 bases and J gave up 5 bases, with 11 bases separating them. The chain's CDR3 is CASSPEGRDTQYF. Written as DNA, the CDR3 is TGTGCCAGCAGTCCAGAGGGGAGAGATACGCAGTATTTT. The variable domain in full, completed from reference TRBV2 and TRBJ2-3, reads EPEVTQTPSHQVTQMGQEVILRCVPISNHLYFYWYRQILGQKVEFLVSFYNNEISEKSEIFDDQFSVERPDGSNFTLKIRSTKLEDSAMYFCASSPEGRDTQYFGPGTRLTVL.